This T cell receptor beta chain is drawn from a study of PD-L1 blockade in urothelial cancer. V was clipped by 1 base and J by 3 bases, with 16 bases between them. CDR1 and CDR2 (germline): MGHRA, YSYEKL. This CDR3 spans 17 amino acids. Time point: pretreatment peripheral blood. Produced via immunoSEQ multiplex PCR; TCRdb's table is partial and in-frame only. The table includes tens of thousands of clones, around four fifths detected once. This TCR came from a man aged 40-55 years with urothelial cancer. Sequences were derived from PBMCs, sampled around atezolizumab (anti-PD-L1) treatment. The chain combines TRBV4-1 with TRBJ1-3; tentative D call: TRBD1 (5 bases). The CDR3: CASSQVISGGVGNTIYF. CDR3 DNA sequence: TGCGCCAGCAGCCAAGTAATCTCTGGGGGGGTTGGAAACACCATATATTTT.